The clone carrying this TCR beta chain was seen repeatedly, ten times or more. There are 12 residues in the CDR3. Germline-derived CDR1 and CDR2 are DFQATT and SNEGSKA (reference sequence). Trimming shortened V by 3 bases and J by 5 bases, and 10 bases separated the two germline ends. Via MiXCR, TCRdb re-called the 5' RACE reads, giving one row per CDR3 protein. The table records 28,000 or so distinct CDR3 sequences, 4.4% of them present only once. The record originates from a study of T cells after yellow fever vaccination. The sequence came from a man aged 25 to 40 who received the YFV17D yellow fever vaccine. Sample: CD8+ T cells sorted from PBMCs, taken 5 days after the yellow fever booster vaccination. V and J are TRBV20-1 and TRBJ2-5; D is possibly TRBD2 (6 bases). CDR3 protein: CSARASAETQYF. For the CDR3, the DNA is TGCAGTGCTAGGGCTAGCGCGGAGACCCAGTACTTC.